This passage covers 20 T cell receptor beta chains from one sample sequenced in a study of Ad26.COV2.S vaccination and SARS-CoV-2 variants. Sequenced by immunoSEQ multiplex PCR; TCRdb stores in-frame clones only, minus some. Among around 450,000 clones listed, less than 95% were seen once. Treatment given: approximately 18 received Ad26.COV2.S at low or high dose, single or two shots; 5 received placebo; per-sample allocation not given. Specimens were obtained on day 63 following the first vaccine or placebo injection. The input for sequencing was peripheral blood, taken in a trial of Ad26.COV2.S vaccine versus placebo. These receptors all stem from a person aged 18-60 years who received the Ad26.COV2.S COVID-19 vaccine or a placebo.

The chain is built from TRBV10-3 and TRBJ2-3, with 8 bases aligning to TRBD2. The V gene end was trimmed by 4 bases and the J gene end by 0 bases; junction bases not matched to a gene: 0. The CDR3 runs 14 residues. From germline, CDR1 is ENHRY and CDR2 SYGVKD. CDR3 protein: CAISASGSTDTQYF. The DNA of the CDR3 is TGTGCCATCAGTGCTAGCGGGAGCACAGATACGCAGTATTTT.

This clone is a singleton in its sample. The chain employs TRBV7-2 and TRBJ1-5; no reliable D call. Germline assignment: CDR1 SGHTA and CDR2 FQGNSA. The CDR3 loop spans 14 amino acids. Trimming pared 4 bases from V and 9 bases from J, leaving 16 bases between. The CDR3 region is CASSSISAGRPQHF. CDR3 bases: TGTGCCAGCAGCTCGATATCCGCCGGTCGGCCCCAGCATTTT. The full variable domain, completed using reference TRBV7-2 and TRBJ1-5, is GAGVSQSPSNKVTEKGKDVELRCDPISGHTALYWYRQSLGQGLEFLIYFQGNSAPDKSGLPSDRFSAERTGGSVSTLTIQRTQQEDSAVYLCASSSISAGRPQHFGDGTRLSIL.

V gene TRBV11-1 combines with J gene TRBJ2-5, with D unresolved. Germline V gene sequence: CDR1 SGHAT, CDR2 FQDESV (reference sequence). V lost 5 bases and J 5 bases, leaving 9 bases between the germline ends. This CDR3 is built from 12 residues. The CDR3 here is CASSKNRETQYF. For the CDR3, the DNA is TGTGCCAGCAGCAAAAACCGTGAGACCCAGTACTTC.

The chain uses TRBV9 and TRBJ2-1, with D perhaps assigned TRBD1 or TRBD2 (5 bases each). CDR3 size: 14 residues. Trimming removed 6 bases at V and 4 bases at J, with 14 bases between. Germline V lookup: CDR1 SGDLS, CDR2 YYNGEE. The chain's CDR3 is CASNLGPTYNEQFF. In nucleotides, the CDR3 is TGTGCCAGCAACTTGGGACCTACGTACAATGAGCAGTTCTTC. Filled out from reference TRBV9 and TRBJ2-1, the complete variable domain reads DSGVTQTPKHLITATGQRVTLRCSPRSGDLSVYWYQQSLDQGLQFLIQYYNGEERAKGNILERFSAQQFPDLHSELNLSSLELGDSALYFCASNLGPTYNEQFFGPGTRLTVL.

The chain combines TRBV10-3 with TRBJ1-5; 7 bases map to TRBD1. The V and J ends lost 0 bases and 3 bases, in that order; junction bases with no gene match: 11. Germline values: CDR1 ENHRY, CDR2 SYGVKD. This CDR3 is 18 amino acids long. This chain's CDR3 is CAISESMGRGWFNQPQHF. The CDR3 nucleotides read TGTGCCATCAGTGAGTCGATGGGCAGGGGGTGGTTCAATCAGCCCCAGCATTTT.

The chain employs TRBV5-1 and TRBJ2-1; the D gene is possibly TRBD1 (6 bases). Deletions cut 3 bases from V and 8 bases from J, with 21 bases between. In germline, CDR1 is SGHRS, CDR2 YFSETQ. This CDR3 region has 16 residues. The CDR3 sequence is CASSSQGRIDRDEQFF. DNA of the CDR3: TGCGCCAGCAGCTCCCAGGGGCGGATTGATAGGGATGAGCAGTTCTTC.

The genes are TRBV5-4 and TRBJ2-7, with 7 bases lining up with TRBD2. The CDR3 runs 15 residues. Looked up from germline, CDR1 is SGHNT and CDR2 is YYREEE (reference sequence). Trimming removed 0 bases from V and 4 bases from J; junction bases left unmatched: 7. The CDR3 sequence is CASSLAPREGYEQYF. CDR3 DNA sequence: TGTGCCAGCAGCTTGGCCCCCAGGGAGGGGTACGAGCAGTACTTC.

This clone is a singleton in its sample. The chain joins TRBV4-2 to TRBJ2-6; no clear D. This CDR3 spans 15 amino acids. V lost 3 bases to trimming and J lost 0 bases, with 6 bases between them. From germline, CDR1 is LGHNA and CDR2 YNFKEQ. The CDR3 coding sequence is TGTGCCAGCAGCCAGGCAAGCTCTGGGGCCAACGTCCTGACTTTC. This encodes CASSQASSGANVLTF.

The genes are TRBV28 and TRBJ2-1; 10 nucleotides agree with TRBD1. V was pared by 6 bases and J by 9 bases, with 14 bases of the junction left unmatched. The length of the CDR3 is 16 residues. Per the germline V gene, CDR1 is MDHEN and CDR2 is SYDVKM. CDR3 coding DNA: TGTGCCAGCAGAGAACCTCCGGGACAGGGGTCAGGTGAGCAGTTCTTC. As protein: CASREPPGQGSGEQFF.

The chain links TRBV3-1 (or the pseudogene TRBV3-2) to TRBJ2-7; 9 bases align to TRBD2. After removal of 0 bases from V and 3 bases from J, the junction contained 0 bases not matched to a gene. Germline V lookup: CDR1 LGHDT, CDR2 YNNKEL (reference sequence). The CDR3 is made up of 14 amino acids. DNA of the CDR3: TGTGCCAGCAGCCAAGAAGCGGGAGGCTACGAGCAGTACTTC. Protein product: CASSQEAGGYEQYF.

The chain uses TRBV7-2 and TRBJ1-2; D uncertain. The CDR3 consists of 13 residues. Germline-derived CDR1 and CDR2 are SGHTA and FQGNSA. Between the trimmed V and J ends, which lost 1 base and 12 bases, there was a span of 15 bases. The DNA of the CDR3 is TGTGCCAGCAGCTTAGAAGTAGGGAGGAGGAACACCTTC. This translates into CASSLEVGRRNTF.

The chain carries TRBV6-2 or TRBV6-3 and TRBJ2-7, with 7 bases aligning to TRBD2. Germline CDR1 and CDR2: MNHEY and SVGEGT. This CDR3 comprises 16 residues. With 5 bases clipped from V and 2 bases from J, the junction kept 12 bases outside the gene matches. CDR3 sequence: CASSVRWAGETYEQYF. CDR3 nucleotides: TGTGCCAGCAGTGTCCGCTGGGCGGGAGAGACCTACGAGCAGTACTTC.

The genes are TRBV5-6 and TRBJ1-5; D ambiguous. In germline, CDR1 is SGHDT, CDR2 YYEEEE. V lost 2 bases, J lost 4 bases, and 7 bases lay in between. CDR3 size: 13 residues. CDR3 bases: TGTGCCAGCAGCTTCGAGCTTAATCAGCCCCAGCATTTT. It is translated as CASSFELNQPQHF.

The chain joins TRBV10-3 to TRBJ1-2; 8 bases are shared with TRBD1. This CDR3 region has 14 residues. The ends lost 3 bases at V and 8 bases at J; junction bases unmatched: 8. Germline lookup yields CDR1 ENHRY and CDR2 SYGVKD. CDR3 bases: TGTGCCATCAGTGACTCCCGGGACAGGAGCGGCTACACCTTC. Protein product: CAISDSRDRSGYTF.

The rearrangement joins TRBV19 to TRBJ1-6, with 8 bases fitting TRBD1. This CDR3 has 15 residues. With 6 bases clipped from V and 7 bases from J, the junction kept 8 bases outside the gene matches. Germline V gives CDR1 LNHDA, CDR2 SQIVND (reference sequence). CDR3 in DNA: TGTGCCAGTAGCCAGGGGGCTACGTGGAATTCACCCCTCCACTTT. This codes for CASSQGATWNSPLHF.

The chain links TRBV2 to TRBJ1-1; TRBD1 matches at 11 bases. The CDR3 has 18 residues. CDR1 and CDR2 from the germline V gene are SNHLY and FYNNEI. J was trimmed by 11 bases and V by 3 bases; bases with no gene match: 20. The CDR3 DNA follows: TGTGCCAGCAGTGAGACCCCGGACAGGGGGCGCCGAGGATTAGAGGCTTTCTTT. The encoded protein is CASSETPDRGRRGLEAFF.

The chain is built from TRBV7-9 and TRBJ1-4, with D perhaps TRBD1 (5 bases). Germline loops: CDR1 SEHNR, CDR2 FQNEAQ (reference sequence). The V end lost 8 bases, the J end lost 8 bases, and 15 bases lay between the germline ends. This CDR3 is 13 amino acids long. The chain's CDR3 is CASRTGGKEKLFF. CDR3 in DNA: TGTGCCAGCCGTACGGGGGGGAAAGAAAAACTGTTTTTT.

This clone was seen only a few times. This chain connects TRBV12-3 or TRBV12-4 to TRBJ1-2, with a possible D match to TRBD1 (6 bases). V was cut by 2 bases and J by 7 bases, with 11 bases left in between. This CDR3 has 13 residues. CDR3 region: CASSLLGAGGYTF. Here the CDR3 DNA reads TGTGCCAGCAGTTTATTGGGGGCCGGTGGCTACACCTTC.

The chain has TRBV7-6 and TRBJ2-7; 8 bases are a match to TRBD2. The CDR3 runs to 16 residues. Germline trimming cut 0 bases from V and 3 bases from J; bases unmatched to any gene: 7. The germline V gene encodes CDR1 SGHVS and CDR2 FNYEAQ. The CDR3 bases are TGTGCCAGCAGCTTAGCGTCAGCGGGAGAGATCTACGAGCAGTACTTC. Its translation is CASSLASAGEIYEQYF.

The rearrangement links TRBV9 to TRBJ2-7; possibly TRBD1 for D (6 bases). V was cut by 4 bases and J by 3 bases, with 14 bases left in between. The CDR3 contains 14 residues. Per germline, CDR1 SGDLS and CDR2 YYNGEE. CDR3 loop: CASSPRDTVYEQYF. In nucleotides, the CDR3 is TGTGCCAGCAGCCCGAGGGACACCGTCTACGAGCAGTACTTC.